This T cell receptor (beta chain) emerged from a study of T-cell reconstitution after alpha-beta-depleted transplantation in children. Whole-study results and caveats: It was reported that alpha-beta T cells came from several hundred expanded graft clones (about two months after transplant).

The CDR3 spans 13 residues. Germline V lookup: CDR1 DFQATT, CDR2 SNEGSKA (reference sequence). Many counts were recorded for this clonotype. Its cognate antigen is unknown. Unique molecular identifiers were built into the TCRbeta library. From the PCR reads, TCRdb called clonotypes with MiXCR, one entry per CDR3 protein. The profile shows fewer than 550,000 distinct CDR3 sequences, more than 9% of them singletons. The starting material was PBMCs, obtained before TCRalphabeta/CD19-depleted stem cell transplant. The clonotype comes from a child aged 2-15 years with inherited bone marrow failure, due to receive a stem cell transplant. V is TRBV20-1 and J is TRBJ2-7, with 13 bases fitting TRBD2. The DNA for the CDR3 is TGCACTGGACTAGCGGGAGTCAGCCACGAGCAGTACTTC. Encoded protein: CTGLAGVSHEQYF.